A single count supports the clone carrying this T cell receptor beta chain. Germline loops: CDR1 ENHRY, CDR2 SYGVKD. CDR3 length: 15 amino acids. V was cut by 3 bases and J by 0 bases, with 9 bases left in between. This specimen belongs to a study of blood T cell repertoires in COVID-19. Across the whole study: The United States, Italy and Spain provided the acute and convalescent COVID-19 samples. Sources were T cells, B-cell-depleted T cells, or PBMCs; the material itself was cDNA or gDNA.

Under the authors' procedure: From reference gene primer amplification, estimates of nucleated cell counts were derived. The data were produced by immunoSEQ multiplex PCR, yet TCRdb's version contains in-frame clones alone and is incomplete. The DNA was the basis for D and trimming; V, J and clone size are from that table. Counted here are some 89,000 clones, approximately 84% occurring once; the ten biggest clones make up approximately 4.5%. The receptor's source is a man in his 60s with acute or convalescent COVID-19. Specimen: peripheral blood. The rearrangement uses TRBV10-3 and TRBJ2-4, with unresolved D. CDR3 in amino acids: CAISDPPLAKNIQYF. CDR3 nucleotides: TGTGCCATCAGTGATCCCCCTCTAGCCAAAAACATTCAGTACTTC.